This is a list of T cell receptor beta chains from one sample in a study of a mutant IDH1 vaccine in newly diagnosed glioma. Clones were read by immunoSEQ multiplex PCR, and TCRdb kept only the in-frame ones, dropping some. The sample carries some 87,000 clones, around 80% recorded once. The sequencing used PBMCs, collected from a glioma patient treated with radiotherapy, temozolomide or both. These receptors were obtained from a man aged 35-49 years with glioma. Both conserved end residues are part of each CDR3. Fields, in order: J gene, D gene, V gene, clone size, CDR3 DNA, CDR3 protein. A D gene is named only where the DNA matches it firmly. Size tells how often a clone was seen (once, few, many) or the class of an expanded clone, and some rows leave it out.

TRBJ1-1,TRBD1,TRBV5-1,few,TGCGCCAGCAGCCACTACACAGGGGATACTGAAGCTTTCTTT,CASSHYTGDTEAFF
TRBJ1-5,.,TRBV4-3,few,TGCGCCAGCAGCCAAGAGAGCGCACCGGGACAGCCCCAGCATTTT,CASSQESAPGQPQHF
TRBJ2-2,.,TRBV28,.,TGTGCCAGCAGTCTAGGGGGAGGCCGCGGGGAGCTGTTTTTT,CASSLGGGRGELFF
TRBJ2-3,.,TRBV7-6,.,TGTGCCAGCAGCTTAGCGGGGGGAAGTTCAGATACGCAGTATTTT,CASSLAGGSSDTQYF
TRBJ2-7,TRBD1,TRBV5-1,.,TGCGCCAGCAGCTCGACCGGGACAGGGATGGGCGAGCAGTACTTC,CASSSTGTGMGEQYF
TRBJ2-1,TRBD2,TRBV6-6,.,TGTGCCAGCACCCCCCGACTAGCGGTGGGGGAGCAGTTCTTC,CASTPRLAVGEQFF
TRBJ2-7,.,TRBV18,once,TGTGCCAGCTCACCTCTAGGGCCAGGGCTCCACGAGCAGTACTTC,CASSPLGPGLHEQYF
TRBJ2-1,.,TRBV9,few,TGTGCCAGCAGCGGGGACTACAATGAGCAGTTCTTC,CASSGDYNEQFF
TRBJ2-7,TRBD1,TRBV18,.,TGTGCCAGCTCACCAAGGACGGACAGGGGTTACGAGCAGTACTTC,CASSPRTDRGYEQYF
TRBJ1-1,.,TRBV4-2,.,TGTGCCAGCAGCCAAGATCGGGAGGGCACTGAAGCTTTCTTT,CASSQDREGTEAFF
TRBJ1-2,.,TRBV19,once,TGTGCCAGTAGTATAAGCCAGGCAGGGGCCTATGGCTACACCTTC,CASSISQAGAYGYTF
TRBJ1-2,.,TRBV7-8,.,TGTGCCAGCAGCCTGCGAGGACATGATTTCATAAGCTATGGCTACACCTTC,CASSLRGHDFISYGYTF
TRBJ1-2,.,TRBV18,few,TGTGCCAGCTCACCAGAGACGTCAAGCTATGGCTACACCTTC,CASSPETSSYGYTF
TRBJ1-6,.,TRBV6-1,.,TGTGCCAGCAGTGAAGGTTCACCCCTCCACTTT,CASSEGSPLHF
TRBJ2-7,TRBD1,TRBV10-3,.,TGTGCCATCACCCCGGGACAGGGGGGGTACTACGAGCAGTACTTC,CAITPGQGGYYEQYF
TRBJ1-4,.,TRBV4-1,.,TGCGCCAGCAGCCAAGAGGTCAGGGAAGCGGGAAAACTGTTTTTT,CASSQEVREAGKLFF
TRBJ1-5,.,TRBV18,.,TGTGCCAGCTCCCCCGACTTGGTAAGACACCTTGATAGCAATCAGCCCCAGCATTTT,CASSPDLVRHLDSNQPQHF
TRBJ1-2,.,TRBV6-4,.,TGTGCCAGCAGTGCCCGTGGAGGCTACACCTTC,CASSARGGYTF
TRBJ1-6,.,TRBV15,once,TGTGCCACCAGTACCCCTAATTCACCCCTCCACTTT,CATSTPNSPLHF
TRBJ2-7,.,TRBV18,.,TGTGCCAGCTCACCAAAACAGGATCTCGAGCAGTACTTC,CASSPKQDLEQYF
TRBJ2-4,.,TRBV5-1,once,TGCGCCAGCAGGCCCCAGGGTACAGCCAAAAACATTCAGTACTTC,CASRPQGTAKNIQYF
TRBJ2-3,.,TRBV9,.,TGTGCCAGCAGCGAACTCCGGACGAGGAGCGAGGATACGCAGTATTTT,CASSELRTRSEDTQYF
TRBJ2-7,.,TRBV5-4,.,TGTGCCAGCACTTCCCAGGGGCAGGCAAGCTCCTACGAGCAGTACTTC,CASTSQGQASSYEQYF
TRBJ2-2,.,TRBV18,.,TGTGCCAGCTCACGAGGACCGGGCAACACCGGGGAGCTGTTTTTT,CASSRGPGNTGELFF
TRBJ2-1,TRBD2,TRBV10-2,once,TGCGCCAGCAGTCAACCCGGACTAGCATACTACAATGAGCAGTTCTTC,CASSQPGLAYYNEQFF
TRBJ1-4,.,TRBV29-1,.,TGCAGTAAAGGGGGAAAGTCTGAAAAACTGTTTTTT,CSKGGKSEKLFF
TRBJ2-1,TRBD2,TRBV10-3,.,TGTGCCATCAGCGGTCTCATTGATAGCGGGGGGGCCTCGAATGAGCAGTTCTTC,CAISGLIDSGGASNEQFF
TRBJ2-5,TRBD1,TRBV2,.,TGTGCCAGCAGCCCCGGACAGGGTTGGGCGACCCAGTACTTC,CASSPGQGWATQYF
TRBJ2-7,.,TRBV4-3,.,TGCGCCAGCAGCCAAGAAAGACAGCGGGCCTACGAGCAGTACTTC,CASSQERQRAYEQYF
TRBJ1-1,.,TRBV6-5,few,TGTGCCAGCAGACTCTCAGGGAGGAACACTGAAGCTTTCTTT,CASRLSGRNTEAFF
TRBJ2-2,.,TRBV11-3,.,TGTGCCAGCAGCCCGCGGAGCGGGTCCGGGGAGCTGTTTTTT,CASSPRSGSGELFF
TRBJ1-2,.,TRBV29-1,.,TGCAGCGTTGATCGCCCGGGGTCGTCGAACTATGGCTACACCTTC,CSVDRPGSSNYGYTF
TRBJ2-4,.,TRBV5-6,.,TGTGCCAGCACCCAAGGGTCTGGAGGCGCCAAAAACATTCAGTACTTC,CASTQGSGGAKNIQYF
TRBJ1-1,.,TRBV30,.,TGTGCCTGGACGGGGGCCAGGAACACTGAAGCTTTCTTT,CAWTGARNTEAFF
TRBJ2-3,.,TRBV10-3,.,TGTGCCATCAGTGAAAGCAGCACAGATACGCAGTATTTT,CAISESSTDTQYF
TRBJ2-3,.,TRBV11-3,once,TGTGCCAGCAGCCTAGGGCGCGGGCGTACAGATACGCAGTATTTT,CASSLGRGRTDTQYF
TRBJ1-6,.,TRBV30,.,TGTGCCTGGAGTGTCGGCAGGGAGTTTTCACCCCTCCACTTT,CAWSVGREFSPLHF
TRBJ1-1,.,TRBV11-2,.,TGTGCCAGCACCCCGGGTTGGGCGCGAGGGGGAACTGAAGCTTTCTTT,CASTPGWARGGTEAFF
TRBJ2-7,TRBD1,TRBV6-6,once,TGTGCCAGCAACAAACAGGGGAAAAGTGACGAGCAGTACTTC,CASNKQGKSDEQYF
TRBJ1-2,TRBD1,TRBV13,.,TGTGCCAGCAGCTCTTCCCAGGGGGCGAGGAATGGCTACACCTTC,CASSSSQGARNGYTF
TRBJ2-5,.,TRBV27,.,TGTGCCAGCAGCCCCGCCGAGGGCAGGGAGACCCAGTACTTC,CASSPAEGRETQYF
TRBJ1-2,TRBD1,TRBV7-2,.,TGTGCCAGCAGCTCCCGACAGGGATCCCTGGGCTACACCTTC,CASSSRQGSLGYTF
TRBJ2-7,.,TRBV28,.,TGTGCCAGCAGGCCCCCGGTGGCTATCTACGAGCAGTACTTC,CASRPPVAIYEQYF
TRBJ1-2,.,TRBV27,.,TGTGCCAGCAGTTTGGAGGGGAACTATGGCTACACCTTC,CASSLEGNYGYTF
TRBJ2-2,TRBD2,TRBV7-2,once,TGTGCCAGCAGCTTAGTAGGGAGGGCGGGCACCGGGGAGCTGTTTTTT,CASSLVGRAGTGELFF
TRBJ1-5,.,TRBV6-6,once,TGTGCCAGCAGTCCCGGACGAGCTAACAATCAGCCCCAGCATTTT,CASSPGRANNQPQHF
TRBJ2-2,.,TRBV7-2,.,TGTGCCAGCAGCTTAGCGGGAACCGGGGAGCTGTTTTTT,CASSLAGTGELFF
TRBJ2-6,.,TRBV7-8,.,TGTGCCAGCAGCTTAGTAGGCGGATCCTCTGGGGCCAACGTCCTGACTTTC,CASSLVGGSSGANVLTF
TRBJ1-2,.,TRBV2,.,TGTGCCAGCAGTGAAGCGCCTTCCACGGGCAACTATGGCTACACCTTC,CASSEAPSTGNYGYTF
TRBJ1-4,.,TRBV18,.,TGTGCCAGCTCACCGATTAAAGGGATCGGTACTAATGAAAAACTGTTTTTT,CASSPIKGIGTNEKLFF